This entry is about one T cell receptor beta chain. The CDR3 extends over 13 amino acids. V was shortened by 4 bases and J by 5 bases, with 14 bases between the two germline ends. Germline V CDR1 and CDR2: GTSNPN, SVGIG (reference sequence). The sample belongs to a study of control samples from healthy donors and cancer patients. TCRdb's table, derived via immunoSEQ multiplex PCR, lists solely in-frame clones and lacks some. Among 100,000 to 150,000 clones listed, approximately 87% were seen once. The sequenced sample consisted of blood. The sequence derives from a man aged 55 to 70 in good health. This chain connects TRBV30 to TRBJ1-1; D unresolved. The CDR3 protein is CAWNRVLRTEAFF. The DNA of the CDR3 is TGTGCCTGGAATAGAGTGTTACGTACTGAAGCTTTCTTT.